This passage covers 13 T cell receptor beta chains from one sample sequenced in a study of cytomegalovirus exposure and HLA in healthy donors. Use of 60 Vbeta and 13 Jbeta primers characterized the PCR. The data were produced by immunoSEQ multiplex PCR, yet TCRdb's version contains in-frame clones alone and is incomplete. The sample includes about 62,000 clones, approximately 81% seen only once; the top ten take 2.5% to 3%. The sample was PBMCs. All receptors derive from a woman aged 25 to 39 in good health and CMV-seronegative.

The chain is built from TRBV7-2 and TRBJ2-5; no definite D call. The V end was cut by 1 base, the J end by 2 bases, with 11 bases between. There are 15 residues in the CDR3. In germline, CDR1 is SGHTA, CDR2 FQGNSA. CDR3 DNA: TGTGCCAGCAGCTTAGGTTCCGGCAGGCAAGAGACCCAGTACTTC. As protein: CASSLGSGRQETQYF. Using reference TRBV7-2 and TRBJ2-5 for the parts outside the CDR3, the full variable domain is GAGVSQSPSNKVTEKGKDVELRCDPISGHTALYWYRQSLGQGLEFLIYFQGNSAPDKSGLPSDRFSAERTGGSVSTLTIQRTQQEDSAVYLCASSLGSGRQETQYFGPGTRLLVL.

This chain's CDR3 is CASSLPGVRTEAFF. The CDR3 DNA reads TGTGCCAGCAGTTTACCGGGGGTGCGTACTGAAGCTTTCTTT. The V gene is TRBV28, the J gene TRBJ1-1; tentatively, D is TRBD1 (5 bases). The CDR3 consists of 14 residues. CDR1 MDHEN and CDR2 SYDVKM come from the germline V gene. V lost 2 bases and J lost 5, with 12 bases in between.

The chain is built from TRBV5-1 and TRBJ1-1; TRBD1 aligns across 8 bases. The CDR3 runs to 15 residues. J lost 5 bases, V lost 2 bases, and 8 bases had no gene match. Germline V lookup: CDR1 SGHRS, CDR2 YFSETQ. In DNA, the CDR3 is TGCGCCAGCAGCTTTAGGGCCCAGGGGGCTACTGAAGCTTTCTTT. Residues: CASSFRAQGATEAFF.

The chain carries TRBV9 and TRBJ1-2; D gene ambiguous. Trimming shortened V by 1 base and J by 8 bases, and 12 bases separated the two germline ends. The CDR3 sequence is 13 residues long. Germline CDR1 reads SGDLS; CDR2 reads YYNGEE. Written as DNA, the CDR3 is TGTGCCAGCAGCGTATTTGGGCCCAGCGGCTACACCTTC. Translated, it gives CASSVFGPSGYTF.

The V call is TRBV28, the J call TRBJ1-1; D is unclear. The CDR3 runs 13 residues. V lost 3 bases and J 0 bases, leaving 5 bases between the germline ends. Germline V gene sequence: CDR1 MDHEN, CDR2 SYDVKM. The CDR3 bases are TGTGCCAGCAGTTTTCCTCTGAACACTGAAGCTTTCTTT. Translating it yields CASSFPLNTEAFF. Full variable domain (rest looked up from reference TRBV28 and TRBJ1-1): DVKVTQSSRYLVKRTGEKVFLECVQDMDHENMFWYRQDPGLGLRLIYFSYDVKMKEKGDIPEGYSVSREKKERFSLILESASTNQTSMYLCASSFPLNTEAFFGQGTRLTVV.

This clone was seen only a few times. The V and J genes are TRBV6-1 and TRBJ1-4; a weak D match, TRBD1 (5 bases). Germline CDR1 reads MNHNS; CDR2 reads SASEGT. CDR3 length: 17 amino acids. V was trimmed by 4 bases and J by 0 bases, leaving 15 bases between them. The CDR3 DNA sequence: TGTGCCAGCAGTGCCTACGGGGGTGGTGCAACTAATGAAAAACTGTTTTTT. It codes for CASSAYGGGATNEKLFF.

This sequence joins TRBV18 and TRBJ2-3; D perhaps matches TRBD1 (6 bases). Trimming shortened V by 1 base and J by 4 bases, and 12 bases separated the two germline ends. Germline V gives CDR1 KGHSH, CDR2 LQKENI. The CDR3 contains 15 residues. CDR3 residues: CASSPLQGEADTQYF. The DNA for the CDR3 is TGTGCCAGCTCACCACTACAGGGAGAGGCAGATACGCAGTATTTT.

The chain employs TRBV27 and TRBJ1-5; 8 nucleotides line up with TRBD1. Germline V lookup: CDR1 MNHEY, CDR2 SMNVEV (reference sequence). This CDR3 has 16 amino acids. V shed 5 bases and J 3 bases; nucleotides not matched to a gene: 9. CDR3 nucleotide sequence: TGTGCCAGCAGTCGGTCCGGGACAGGCCCCAATCAGCCCCAGCATTTT. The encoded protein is CASSRSGTGPNQPQHF.

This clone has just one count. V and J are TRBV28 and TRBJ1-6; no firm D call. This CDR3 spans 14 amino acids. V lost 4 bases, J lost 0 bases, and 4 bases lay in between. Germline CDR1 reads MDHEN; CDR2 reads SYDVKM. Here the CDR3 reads CASSWSSYNSPLHF. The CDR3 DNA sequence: TGTGCCAGCAGTTGGAGCTCCTATAATTCACCCCTCCACTTT. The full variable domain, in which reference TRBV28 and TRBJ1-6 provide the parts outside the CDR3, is DVKVTQSSRYLVKRTGEKVFLECVQDMDHENMFWYRQDPGLGLRLIYFSYDVKMKEKGDIPEGYSVSREKKERFSLILESASTNQTSMYLCASSWSSYNSPLHFGNGTRLTVT.

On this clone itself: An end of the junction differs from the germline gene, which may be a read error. The CDR3 spells CAGSVGHRGPSYEQYF. The CDR3 DNA sequence: TGCGCCGGCAGCGTAGGGCACAGGGGTCCCTCCTACGAGCAGTACTTC. The chain recombines TRBV5-1 with TRBJ2-5, with 7 bases aligning to TRBD1. Gene TRBJ2-7 matches the end of the DNA better, so the J call may be wrong. Germline V gene data show CDR1 as SGHRS and CDR2 as YFSETQ. The CDR3 contains 16 residues.

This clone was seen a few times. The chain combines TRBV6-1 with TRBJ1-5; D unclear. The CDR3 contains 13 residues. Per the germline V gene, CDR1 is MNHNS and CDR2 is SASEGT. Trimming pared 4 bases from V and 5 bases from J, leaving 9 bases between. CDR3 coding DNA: TGTGCCAGCAGTGTGGCAGGCGATCAGCCCCAGCATTTT. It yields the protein CASSVAGDQPQHF.

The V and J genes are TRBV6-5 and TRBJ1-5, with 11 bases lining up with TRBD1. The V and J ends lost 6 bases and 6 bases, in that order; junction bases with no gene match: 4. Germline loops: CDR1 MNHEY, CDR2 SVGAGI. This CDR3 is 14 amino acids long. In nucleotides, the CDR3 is TGTGCCAGCAGCAAAGGACAGGGGGCTCAGCCCCAGCATTTT. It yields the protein CASSKGQGAQPQHF.

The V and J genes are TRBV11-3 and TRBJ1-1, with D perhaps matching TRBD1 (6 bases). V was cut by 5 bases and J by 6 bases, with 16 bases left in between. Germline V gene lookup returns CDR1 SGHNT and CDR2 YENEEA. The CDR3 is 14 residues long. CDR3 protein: CASSLHTGKPEAFF. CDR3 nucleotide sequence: TGTGCCAGCAGCCTTCATACAGGGAAACCTGAAGCTTTCTTT.